A single sample gave rise to the 2 T cell receptor beta chains below, sequenced in a study of blood T cells in healthy people across ages. Primers used in a second PCR of about 6 to 11 cycles were a sample-barcoded 5' primer and a J-beta primer mix. TCRdb redid the calling of the 5' RACE reads with MiXCR, one entry per CDR3 protein. The sample has around 800,000 distinct CDR3 sequences, 35% to 60% seen once. Sequencing was done on a sample of blood. These receptors all come from a man at least 80 years old in good health.

The chain's CDR3 is CASSPTRLAADTQYF. DNA for the CDR3: TGTGCCAGCAGCCCGACCCGACTAGCAGCAGATACGCAGTATTTT. This rearrangement joins TRBV7-2 to TRBJ2-3, with 7 positions matching TRBD2. This CDR3 has 15 residues. Germline values: CDR1 SGHTA, CDR2 FQGNSA. J was trimmed by 4 bases and V by 5 bases; bases with no gene match: 9.

This clonotype was picked up a small number of times. The rearrangement links TRBV20-1 to TRBJ1-5, with TRBD1 as a possible D gene (5 bases). Germline V gene sequence: CDR1 DFQATT, CDR2 SNEGSKA (reference sequence). V shed 6 bases and J shed 2 bases, with 14 bases lying between them. The CDR3 consists of 14 residues. The CDR3 coding sequence is TGCAGTGCCACGGGAGGGGAAGGCAATCAGCCCCAGCATTTT. Its translation is CSATGGEGNQPQHF.